Listed below are T cell receptor beta chains from one sample, sequenced in a study of OX40 agonist ivuxolimab in advanced cancers. TCRdb's copy holds only in-frame clones and misses some; the assay was immunoSEQ multiplex PCR. The repertoire includes about 84,000 clones, around 83% of them detected once, and approximately 0.2% sits in the top ten. The source material was CD4+ or CD8+ T cells sorted from blood, sampled in a trial of the OX40 agonist ivuxolimab. The receptors derive from an adult with an advanced solid tumor such as melanoma, head and neck, liver or kidney cancer. CDR3s include the opening cysteine and the closing phenylalanine or tryptophan. D genes are given only for firm matches. Not all rows give a size; the values are once, few, many and, for expanded clones, a class.

CDR3aa: CASRRSGGGDEQFF
CDR3nt: TGTGCCAGCAGACGGAGTGGGGGGGGCGATGAGCAGTTCTTC
j_gene: TRBJ2-1
abundance: NA
d_gene: NA
v_gene: TRBV6-5
len: 14

CDR3aa: CASSAGGAFGTEAFF
CDR3nt: TGTGCCAGCAGCGCCGGCGGCGCATTCGGCACTGAAGCTTTCTTT
j_gene: TRBJ1-1
abundance: NA
d_gene: NA
v_gene: TRBV5-4
len: 15

CDR3aa: CASTRDSSWTEAFF
CDR3nt: TGTGCCAGCACAAGGGACAGCAGTTGGACTGAAGCTTTCTTT
j_gene: TRBJ1-1
abundance: NA
d_gene: TRBD1
v_gene: TRBV28
len: 14

CDR3aa: CASSFLRDSSYNEQFF
CDR3nt: TGTGCCAGCAGCTTCCTTAGGGATAGCTCCTACAATGAGCAGTTCTTC
j_gene: TRBJ2-1
abundance: once
d_gene: NA
v_gene: TRBV7-9
len: 16

CDR3aa: CASSYDRGYGYTF
CDR3nt: TGTGCCAGCAGTTACGACAGAGGCTATGGCTACACCTTC
j_gene: TRBJ1-2
abundance: NA
d_gene: NA
v_gene: TRBV6-6
len: 13

CDR3aa: CASKGRKETQYF
CDR3nt: TGTGCCAGTAAGGGACGGAAAGAGACCCAGTACTTC
j_gene: TRBJ2-5
abundance: once
d_gene: NA
v_gene: TRBV2
len: 12

CDR3aa: CASSLERNAGTDTQYF
CDR3nt: TGTGCCAGCAGCTTAGAGAGAAATGCTGGCACAGATACGCAGTATTTT
j_gene: TRBJ2-3
abundance: NA
d_gene: NA
v_gene: TRBV7-9
len: 16

CDR3aa: CASSPKEFYGYTF
CDR3nt: TGTGCCAGCTCACCAAAGGAGTTCTATGGCTACACCTTC
j_gene: TRBJ1-2
abundance: NA
d_gene: NA
v_gene: TRBV18
len: 13

CDR3aa: CASSERLARMNEQFF
CDR3nt: TGTGCCAGCAGCGAGCGACTAGCGCGCATGAATGAGCAGTTCTTC
j_gene: TRBJ2-1
abundance: NA
d_gene: TRBD2
v_gene: TRBV9
len: 15

CDR3aa: CASSSAWGYEQYF
CDR3nt: TGTGCCAGCAGCTCCGCCTGGGGGTACGAGCAGTACTTC
j_gene: TRBJ2-7
abundance: NA
d_gene: NA
v_gene: TRBV25-1
len: 13

CDR3aa: CASNSIGTTNTEAFF
CDR3nt: TGTGCCAGTAATTCGATTGGGACAACTAACACTGAAGCTTTCTTT
j_gene: TRBJ1-1
abundance: NA
d_gene: NA
v_gene: TRBV19
len: 15

CDR3aa: CASGLRTGGHTDTQYF
CDR3nt: TGTGCTAGTGGTTTGCGGACAGGGGGTCACACAGATACGCAGTATTTT
j_gene: TRBJ2-3
abundance: NA
d_gene: TRBD1
v_gene: TRBV12-5
len: 16

CDR3aa: CASSRFSYEQYF
CDR3nt: TGTGCCAGCAGCCGCTTCTCCTACGAGCAGTACTTC
j_gene: TRBJ2-7
abundance: NA
d_gene: NA
v_gene: TRBV25-1
len: 12

CDR3aa: CASSQPRAGTFNEQFF
CDR3nt: TGTGCCAGCAGTCAACCTCGAGCGGGAACCTTCAATGAGCAGTTCTTC
j_gene: TRBJ2-1
abundance: NA
d_gene: TRBD2
v_gene: TRBV6-6
len: 16

CDR3aa: CASSLRRAGANVLTF
CDR3nt: TGTGCCAGCAGCTTAAGAAGGGCTGGGGCCAACGTCCTGACTTTC
j_gene: TRBJ2-6
abundance: NA
d_gene: NA
v_gene: TRBV11-2
len: 15

CDR3aa: CASSARQGAYNEQFF
CDR3nt: TGTGCCAGCAGCGCTAGACAGGGGGCCTACAATGAGCAGTTCTTC
j_gene: TRBJ2-1
abundance: NA
d_gene: TRBD1
v_gene: TRBV7-9
len: 15

CDR3aa: CASSRRTGKPYEQYF
CDR3nt: TGTGCCAGCAGCCGTAGGACCGGTAAACCCTACGAGCAGTACTTC
j_gene: TRBJ2-7
abundance: NA
d_gene: NA
v_gene: TRBV5-4
len: 15

CDR3aa: CASSREDREAFF
CDR3nt: TGTGCCAGCAGCCGAGAGGACAGGGAAGCTTTCTTT
j_gene: TRBJ1-1
abundance: NA
d_gene: TRBD1
v_gene: TRBV11-2
len: 12

CDR3aa: CASRSQGQGNSPLHF
CDR3nt: TGTGCCAGCAGGTCCCAGGGTCAGGGTAATTCACCCCTCCACTTT
j_gene: TRBJ1-6
abundance: NA
d_gene: NA
v_gene: TRBV28
len: 15

CDR3aa: CSAQGITEAFF
CDR3nt: TGCAGTGCTCAGGGGATCACTGAAGCTTTCTTT
j_gene: TRBJ1-1
abundance: few
d_gene: NA
v_gene: TRBV20-1
len: 11

CDR3aa: CAISDLQGTDTEAFF
CDR3nt: TGTGCCATCAGTGACCTACAGGGAACGGACACTGAAGCTTTCTTT
j_gene: TRBJ1-1
abundance: NA
d_gene: NA
v_gene: TRBV10-3
len: 15

CDR3aa: CASRPTSGGADTQYF
CDR3nt: TGTGCCAGCAGGCCGACTAGCGGGGGTGCGGATACGCAGTATTTT
j_gene: TRBJ2-3
abundance: NA
d_gene: TRBD2
v_gene: TRBV27
len: 15

CDR3aa: CASISSYQETQYF
CDR3nt: TGTGCCAGCATCAGCAGCTACCAAGAGACCCAGTACTTC
j_gene: TRBJ2-5
abundance: NA
d_gene: NA
v_gene: TRBV28
len: 13

CDR3aa: CASRPVAGNYGYTF
CDR3nt: TGCGCCAGCAGACCGGTCGCCGGTAACTATGGCTACACCTTC
j_gene: TRBJ1-2
abundance: NA
d_gene: NA
v_gene: TRBV5-1
len: 14

CDR3aa: CASSITREGNYGYTF
CDR3nt: TGTGCCAGTAGTATTACGAGGGAAGGAAACTATGGCTACACCTTC
j_gene: TRBJ1-2
abundance: NA
d_gene: NA
v_gene: TRBV19
len: 15

CDR3aa: CASSQAASNEQFF
CDR3nt: TGCGCCAGCAGCCAAGCGGCTAGCAATGAGCAGTTCTTC
j_gene: TRBJ2-1
abundance: NA
d_gene: NA
v_gene: TRBV4-3
len: 13

CDR3aa: CASSLYPNEQFF
CDR3nt: TGTGCCAGCAGCTTATACCCAAATGAGCAGTTCTTC
j_gene: TRBJ2-1
abundance: NA
d_gene: NA
v_gene: TRBV11-2
len: 12

CDR3aa: CASSPHLGGQGYTF
CDR3nt: TGTGCCAGTAGTCCCCATCTGGGGGGGCAGGGCTACACCTTC
j_gene: TRBJ1-2
abundance: NA
d_gene: NA
v_gene: TRBV19
len: 14

CDR3aa: CSLKSTDTQYF
CDR3nt: TGCAGTCTGAAGAGCACAGATACGCAGTATTTT
j_gene: TRBJ2-3
abundance: NA
d_gene: NA
v_gene: TRBV20-1
len: 11

CDR3aa: CASSPGTGKAKNIQYF
CDR3nt: TGTGCCAGCAGCCCGGGAACAGGGAAGGCCAAAAACATTCAGTACTTC
j_gene: TRBJ2-4
abundance: NA
d_gene: NA
v_gene: TRBV27
len: 16

CDR3aa: CASSSPMGNTDTQYF
CDR3nt: TGTGCCAGCAGCTCACCGATGGGAAACACAGATACGCAGTATTTT
j_gene: TRBJ2-3
abundance: NA
d_gene: NA
v_gene: TRBV7-6
len: 15

CDR3aa: CASSPRGGAGELFF
CDR3nt: TGCGCCAGCAGTCCTCGAGGGGGGGCCGGGGAGCTGTTTTTT
j_gene: TRBJ2-2
abundance: NA
d_gene: NA
v_gene: TRBV23-1
len: 14

CDR3aa: CATSVGGGRNQPQHF
CDR3nt: TGTGCCACCTCGGTTGGGGGGGGAAGAAATCAGCCCCAGCATTTT
j_gene: TRBJ1-5
abundance: few
d_gene: NA
v_gene: TRBV5-4
len: 15

CDR3aa: CASSPSGARDGYTF
CDR3nt: TGTGCCAGCTCACCCTCAGGGGCGAGAGATGGCTACACCTTC
j_gene: TRBJ1-2
abundance: once
d_gene: NA
v_gene: TRBV18
len: 14

CDR3aa: CASSQGGNSLPSGSRVDTQYF
CDR3nt: TGCGCCAGCAGCCAAGGGGGTAACTCCCTTCCTAGCGGATCTAGGGTAGATACGCAGTATTTT
j_gene: TRBJ2-3
abundance: once
d_gene: TRBD2
v_gene: TRBV4-3
len: 21

CDR3aa: CASSLEVGRLYGYTF
CDR3nt: TGTGCCAGCAGCTTGGAGGTCGGGCGACTCTATGGCTACACCTTC
j_gene: TRBJ1-2
abundance: NA
d_gene: NA
v_gene: TRBV5-4
len: 15

CDR3aa: CASSYQETQYF
CDR3nt: TGTGCCAGCAGTTACCAAGAGACCCAGTACTTC
j_gene: TRBJ2-5
abundance: NA
d_gene: NA
v_gene: TRBV6-5
len: 11

CDR3aa: CASSRQGGYEQYF
CDR3nt: TGTGCCAGCTCACGACAGGGGGGTTACGAGCAGTACTTC
j_gene: TRBJ2-7
abundance: NA
d_gene: TRBD1
v_gene: TRBV18
len: 13

CDR3aa: CASSQGFITMNTEAFF
CDR3nt: TGTGCCAGCTCACAGGGATTTATCACTATGAACACTGAAGCTTTCTTT
j_gene: TRBJ1-1
abundance: NA
d_gene: NA
v_gene: TRBV18
len: 16

CDR3aa: CASSRGLNYGYTF
CDR3nt: TGTGCCAGCAGCCGGGGGCTCAACTATGGCTACACCTTC
j_gene: TRBJ1-2
abundance: few
d_gene: NA
v_gene: TRBV4-2
len: 13

CDR3aa: CASSLQMAGTNQPQHF
CDR3nt: TGTGCCAGCTCACTCCAAATGGCAGGGACGAATCAGCCCCAGCATTTT
j_gene: TRBJ1-5
abundance: NA
d_gene: NA
v_gene: TRBV18
len: 16

CDR3aa: CASSVNRGQNQPQHF
CDR3nt: TGTGCCAGCAGCGTCAACAGGGGGCAGAATCAGCCCCAGCATTTT
j_gene: TRBJ1-5
abundance: NA
d_gene: TRBD1
v_gene: TRBV2
len: 15

CDR3aa: CASSQERLRGGVGDTQYF
CDR3nt: TGCGCCAGCAGCCAAGAAAGACTAAGGGGAGGGGTTGGGGATACGCAGTATTTT
j_gene: TRBJ2-3
abundance: NA
d_gene: TRBD2
v_gene: TRBV4-3
len: 18

CDR3aa: CASSVVADHRTDTQYF
CDR3nt: TGTGCCAGCAGCGTAGTGGCGGACCACCGCACAGATACGCAGTATTTT
j_gene: TRBJ2-3
abundance: NA
d_gene: NA
v_gene: TRBV9
len: 16

CDR3aa: CASSERRTARLDF
CDR3nt: TGTGCCAGCAGTGAACGACGGACAGCCCGACTCGATTTT
j_gene: TRBJ1-1
abundance: NA
d_gene: NA
v_gene: TRBV6-1
len: 13

CDR3aa: CASSMLQGREKLFF
CDR3nt: TGTGCCAGTAGTATGCTGCAGGGGCGTGAAAAACTGTTTTTT
j_gene: TRBJ1-4
abundance: NA
d_gene: NA
v_gene: TRBV19
len: 14

CDR3aa: CASSYSTGRDSPLHF
CDR3nt: TGTGCCAGCAGTTACTCGACAGGGAGGGATTCACCCCTCCACTTT
j_gene: TRBJ1-6
abundance: NA
d_gene: TRBD1
v_gene: TRBV6-5
len: 15

CDR3aa: CASSLVTGGGNTIYF
CDR3nt: TGCGCCAGCAGCTTGGTTACAGGGGGCGGAAACACCATATATTTT
j_gene: TRBJ1-3
abundance: NA
d_gene: TRBD1
v_gene: TRBV5-1
len: 15

CDR3aa: CASSPGGGGGYGYTF
CDR3nt: TGTGCCAGCAGCCCCGGTGGAGGCGGTGGCTATGGCTACACCTTC
j_gene: TRBJ1-2
abundance: NA
d_gene: NA
v_gene: TRBV7-2
len: 15

CDR3aa: CASSAQIMNTEAFF
CDR3nt: TGCGCCAGCAGCGCCCAGATAATGAACACTGAAGCTTTCTTT
j_gene: TRBJ1-1
abundance: NA
d_gene: NA
v_gene: TRBV5-1
len: 14

CDR3aa: CASSQDLTSGRGEQFF
CDR3nt: TGCGCCAGCAGCCAAGATTTAACTAGCGGGCGAGGTGAGCAGTTCTTC
j_gene: TRBJ2-1
abundance: few
d_gene: TRBD2
v_gene: TRBV4-3
len: 16

CDR3aa: CATSRDLGGGEKLFF
CDR3nt: TGTGCCACCAGCAGAGATCTGGGGGGCGGTGAAAAACTGTTTTTT
j_gene: TRBJ1-4
abundance: once
d_gene: NA
v_gene: TRBV15
len: 15

CDR3aa: CASSPHEKLFF
CDR3nt: TGTGCCAGCAGCCCGCATGAAAAACTGTTTTTT
j_gene: TRBJ1-4
abundance: few
d_gene: NA
v_gene: TRBV7-9
len: 11

CDR3aa: CASSSSVAGELFF
CDR3nt: TGTGCCAGCAGTTCAAGTGTCGCCGGGGAGCTGTTTTTT
j_gene: TRBJ2-2
abundance: NA
d_gene: NA
v_gene: TRBV28
len: 13

CDR3aa: CASSPRAGNSYNEQFF
CDR3nt: TGCGCCAGCAGTCCAAGGGCGGGAAACTCCTACAATGAGCAGTTCTTC
j_gene: TRBJ2-1
abundance: NA
d_gene: NA
v_gene: TRBV4-3
len: 16